Here is one TCR beta chain with its context. This specimen belongs to a study of blood T cell repertoires in COVID-19. Produced via immunoSEQ multiplex PCR; TCRdb's table is partial and in-frame only. Here the sample spans around 200,000 clones, approximately 87% being singletons. The CDR3 is 14 residues long. Between the trimmed V and J ends, which lost 2 bases and 5 bases, there was a span of 13 bases. Germline V gene data show CDR1 as KGHSH and CDR2 as LQKENI. Material for sequencing was peripheral blood. The chain links TRBV18 to TRBJ2-7; possible D gene TRBD2, 6 bases. The source is a man in his sixties who had recovered from COVID-19. The CDR3 nucleotides are TGTGCCAGCTCACCATCGGGGGTTCACCACGAGCAGTACTTC. Translated, it gives CASSPSGVHHEQYF.